Given below is one T cell receptor beta chain in context. This sample stems from a study of blood T cell repertoires in COVID-19. Study-wide background: There were acute and convalescent COVID-19 samples, and they came from the United States, Italy and Spain. T cells, B-cell-depleted T cells, or PBMCs supplied cDNA or gDNA.

Original data processing: Estimates of nucleated cell counts were drawn from the amplification of reference gene primers. Using immunoSEQ multiplex PCR, the repertoire was profiled, and TCRdb retains in-frame clones only, with some absent. Clonal size and the V and J genes are those of that table, whereas D and trimming came from the DNA. The sample has roughly 52,000 clones, around four fifths seen once. The germline gives CDR1 MNHEY, CDR2 SMNVEV (reference sequence). V trimming: 6 bases; J trimming: 13 bases; junction bases outside the gene matches: 8. There are 11 residues in the CDR3. Sequenced: peripheral blood. The V gene is TRBV27, the J gene TRBJ1-1, with 7 bases that match TRBD1. This TCR came from a human donor in a cohort sampled during active COVID-19. The CDR3, as DNA: TGTGCCAGCAGAGGACCAGGGGGAGGTTTCTTT. It translates to CASRGPGGGFF.